The next 10 T cell receptor beta chains were all read from a single sample in a study of cytomegalovirus exposure and HLA in healthy donors. With 60 Vbeta and 13 Jbeta primers, the PCR was carried out. Measured with immunoSEQ multiplex PCR; TCRdb has only the in-frame clones, and not every one. This sample has approximately 150,000 clones; more than 60% occur once, and the top ten carry around 1.5%. Input material: PBMCs. All receptors come from a female donor in good health and CMV-seronegative.

The genes are TRBV7-2 and TRBJ2-2; 9 bases line up with TRBD1. The CDR3 totals 14 residues. Germline loops: CDR1 SGHTA, CDR2 FQGNSA. After removal of 6 bases from V and 1 base from J, the junction contained 0 bases not matched to a gene. The CDR3 loop reads CASRGQGNTGELFF. The CDR3 DNA reads as TGTGCCAGCAGGGGACAGGGGAACACCGGGGAGCTGTTTTTT.

The V and J genes are TRBV5-1 and TRBJ2-6; 9 bases line up with TRBD1. The CDR3 totals 18 residues. V trimming: 4 bases; J trimming: 0 bases; junction bases outside the gene matches: 8. Germline V gives CDR1 SGHRS, CDR2 YFSETQ. The CDR3 nucleotides read TGCGCCAGCAGCGCCGGGGGGACAGGGCCCTCTGGGGCCAACGTCCTGACTTTC. Translation: CASSAGGTGPSGANVLTF. The variable domain in full, with the rest retrieved from reference TRBV5-1 and TRBJ2-6, is KAGVTQTPRYLIKTRGQQVTLSCSPISGHRSVSWYQQTPGQGLQFLFEYFSETQRNKGNFPGRFSGRQFSNSRSEMNVSTLELGDSALYLCASSAGGTGPSGANVLTFGAGSRLTVL.

The rearrangement joins TRBV7-9 to TRBJ2-1, with 7 bases aligning to TRBD2. Germline V lookup: CDR1 SEHNR, CDR2 FQNEAQ (reference sequence). V lost 2 bases to trimming and J lost 0 bases; unmatched junction nucleotides: 7. The CDR3 extends over 17 amino acids. The CDR3 DNA follows: TGTGCCAGCAGCTTATGGCTTGGCGGGAGCTCCTACAATGAGCAGTTCTTC. Translating it yields CASSLWLGGSSYNEQFF.

The sample holds a few counts of this clone. CDR3 DNA: TGTGCCAGCAGTTACCTCTCAGGATACGACACTGAAGCTTTCTTT. It specifies CASSYLSGYDTEAFF. The V gene is TRBV6-5, the J gene TRBJ1-1; D call uncertain. The CDR3 sequence is 15 residues long. Germline V gene data show CDR1 as MNHEY and CDR2 as SVGAGI. With 2 bases removed from V and 3 bases from J, the gap between germline ends came to 13 bases.

This chain joins TRBV2 and TRBJ1-5; D possibly corresponds to TRBD1 (5 bases). Trimming shortened V by 6 bases and J by 0 bases, and 9 bases separated the two germline ends. Germline V CDR1 and CDR2: SNHLY, FYNNEI. The CDR3 covers 14 residues. CDR3 sequence (DNA): TGTGCCAGCAGAGAGGGACTTAGCAATCAGCCCCAGCATTTT. Its translation is CASREGLSNQPQHF.

The CDR3 spells CASSPQGSQANQPQHF. The DNA for the CDR3 is TGTGCCAGCTCACCACAGGGGTCGCAGGCCAATCAGCCCCAGCATTTT. This rearrangement joins TRBV18 to TRBJ1-5, with D possibly matching TRBD1 (5 bases). The CDR3 runs 16 residues. Deletions cut 1 base from V and 3 bases from J, with 13 bases between. Germline CDR1 and CDR2: KGHSH and LQKENI.

This clone appeared a few times. The V and J genes are TRBV10-3 and TRBJ2-2; unclear D gene. CDR3 length equals 12 residues. Trimming left V 4 bases short and J 8 bases short, with 8 bases between. The germline gives CDR1 ENHRY, CDR2 SYGVKD. The CDR3 DNA reads TGTGCCATCAGTGGAGTCGAGGGGGAGCTGTTTTTT. Amino acid sequence: CAISGVEGELFF.

This chain links TRBV7-8 with TRBJ2-1; perhaps TRBD1 as D (6 bases). Trimming shortened V by 6 bases and J by 6 bases, and 18 bases separated the two germline ends. Germline assignment: CDR1 SGHVS and CDR2 FQNEAQ. The CDR3 is 15 residues long. The CDR3: CASSVPGHSFNEQFF. The DNA of the CDR3 is TGTGCCAGCAGTGTTCCGGGACACTCGTTCAATGAGCAGTTCTTC.

This clone was seen only a few times. The V and J genes are TRBV25-1 and TRBJ1-5; 7 nucleotides match TRBD1. CDR3 length: 13 amino acids. Per germline, CDR1 MGHDK and CDR2 SYGVNS. After removal of 5 bases from V and 4 bases from J, the junction contained 2 bases not matched to a gene. The CDR3 protein is CASSIQGNQPQHF. The CDR3 DNA is TGTGCCAGCAGTATACAGGGGAATCAGCCCCAGCATTTT.

The chain couples TRBV30 to TRBJ2-2; unclear D gene. Between the trimmed V and J ends, which lost 4 bases and 7 bases, there was a span of 7 bases. Looked up from germline, CDR1 is GTSNPN and CDR2 is SVGIG (reference sequence). The CDR3 sequence is 11 residues long. The CDR3 is CAWTVFGELFF. The DNA of the CDR3 is TGTGCCTGGACCGTTTTCGGGGAGCTGTTTTTT.